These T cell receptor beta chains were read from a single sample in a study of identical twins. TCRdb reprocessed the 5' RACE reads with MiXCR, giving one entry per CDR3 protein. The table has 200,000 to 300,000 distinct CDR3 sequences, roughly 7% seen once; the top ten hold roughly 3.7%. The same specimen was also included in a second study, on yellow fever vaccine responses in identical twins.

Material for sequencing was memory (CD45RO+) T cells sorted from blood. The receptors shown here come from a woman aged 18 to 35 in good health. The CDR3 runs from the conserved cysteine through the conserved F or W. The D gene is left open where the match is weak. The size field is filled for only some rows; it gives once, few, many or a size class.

CDR3nt: TGTGCCAGCACGGGGTCTTCAGATGTAGGGGAGCTGTTTTTT
CDR3aa: CASTGSSDVGELFF
d_gene: -
j_gene: TRBJ2-2
v_gene: TRBV6-2/TRBV6-3
abundance: -

CDR3nt: TGTGCCACCAGTGACGAGGGGAGGGCTGAAGCTTTCTTT
CDR3aa: CATSDEGRAEAFF
d_gene: -
j_gene: TRBJ1-1
v_gene: TRBV24-1
abundance: many

CDR3nt: TGTGCCAGCGGGAGCTCCTATAATTCACCCCTCCACTTT
CDR3aa: CASGSSYNSPLHF
d_gene: -
j_gene: TRBJ1-6
v_gene: TRBV6-2/TRBV6-3
abundance: many

CDR3nt: TGTGCCAGCAGTTTCAGGCAGGGAGGTGGCTACACCTTC
CDR3aa: CASSFRQGGGYTF
d_gene: -
j_gene: TRBJ1-2
v_gene: TRBV12-3/TRBV12-4
abundance: many

CDR3nt: TGTGCCAGCAACCACCAGATAGCGGGGGGAGTGGAGACCCAGTACTTC
CDR3aa: CASNHQIAGGVETQYF
d_gene: TRBD2
j_gene: TRBJ2-5
v_gene: TRBV3-1
abundance: -

CDR3nt: TGTGCCAGCAGCGTAGGTCAGGGGGAAGAGACCCAGTACTTC
CDR3aa: CASSVGQGEETQYF
d_gene: TRBD1
j_gene: TRBJ2-5
v_gene: TRBV9
abundance: many

CDR3nt: TGTGCCAGCAGCTTAGTACGACGGGGTATAATCTACGAGCAGTACTTC
CDR3aa: CASSLVRRGIIYEQYF
d_gene: -
j_gene: TRBJ2-7
v_gene: TRBV7-8
abundance: few

CDR3nt: TGTGCCAGCAGTTTAGGGCTAGCGGGAGCCAGTGGGTCCTACGAGCAGTACTTC
CDR3aa: CASSLGLAGASGSYEQYF
d_gene: TRBD2
j_gene: TRBJ2-7
v_gene: TRBV12-3/TRBV12-4
abundance: -

CDR3nt: TGTGCCAGCAGTTCTCCCCCGGGTAATGAAAAACTGTTTTTT
CDR3aa: CASSSPPGNEKLFF
d_gene: -
j_gene: TRBJ1-4
v_gene: TRBV12-3/TRBV12-4
abundance: many

CDR3nt: TGTGCCATCGCATCAAGAGATCTCTACAATGAGCAGTTCTTC
CDR3aa: CAIASRDLYNEQFF
d_gene: -
j_gene: TRBJ2-1
v_gene: TRBV28
abundance: -

CDR3nt: TGTGCCACCAGCAGAGATTTGACTAGCAAGAGCTCCTACAATGAGCAGTTCTTC
CDR3aa: CATSRDLTSKSSYNEQFF
d_gene: TRBD2
j_gene: TRBJ2-1
v_gene: TRBV15
abundance: few

CDR3nt: TGTGCCAGCAGTTATACGTCCACGGGGAAATCCTACGAGCAGTACTTC
CDR3aa: CASSYTSTGKSYEQYF
d_gene: -
j_gene: TRBJ2-7
v_gene: TRBV21-1
abundance: few

CDR3nt: TGTGCCAGCACCCAGGGCCCGAGCCTGTTCCAAGAGACCCAGTACTTC
CDR3aa: CASTQGPSLFQETQYF
d_gene: -
j_gene: TRBJ2-5
v_gene: TRBV28
abundance: -

CDR3nt: TGCAGTGCTAAAGCGGGAGGAAACTCTGGGGCCAACGTCCTGACTTTC
CDR3aa: CSAKAGGNSGANVLTF
d_gene: TRBD2
j_gene: TRBJ2-6
v_gene: TRBV20-1
abundance: few

CDR3nt: TGCGCCAGCAGCTTCGGTGGAACTAATGAAAAACTGTTTTTT
CDR3aa: CASSFGGTNEKLFF
d_gene: -
j_gene: TRBJ1-4
v_gene: TRBV5-1
abundance: many

CDR3nt: TGCGCCAGCAGCACTGGGTTGGCTAGCGGGAGAAATGAGCAGTTCTTC
CDR3aa: CASSTGLASGRNEQFF
d_gene: TRBD2
j_gene: TRBJ2-1
v_gene: TRBV5-1
abundance: many

CDR3nt: TGTGCCACCAGTGATAGACGGACTAACACCGGGGAGCTGTTTTTT
CDR3aa: CATSDRRTNTGELFF
d_gene: -
j_gene: TRBJ2-2
v_gene: TRBV24-1
abundance: -

CDR3nt: TGTGCCAGCAGTTTGCGGTTATCCGATGAAGCTTTCTTT
CDR3aa: CASSLRLSDEAFF
d_gene: -
j_gene: TRBJ1-1
v_gene: TRBV6-6
abundance: -

CDR3nt: TGCGCCAGCAGCACGGGACAGGGGCACTACAATGAGCAGTTCTTC
CDR3aa: CASSTGQGHYNEQFF
d_gene: TRBD1
j_gene: TRBJ2-1
v_gene: TRBV5-1
abundance: few

CDR3nt: TGTGCCAGCACCGCGATCGGGACAGGGATTGAAAAACTGTTTTTT
CDR3aa: CASTAIGTGIEKLFF
d_gene: TRBD1
j_gene: TRBJ1-4
v_gene: TRBV16
abundance: many

CDR3nt: TGTGCCAGCACTCGAGGACATAATTCACCCCTCCACTTT
CDR3aa: CASTRGHNSPLHF
d_gene: -
j_gene: TRBJ1-6
v_gene: TRBV27
abundance: -

CDR3nt: TGTGCCAGCAGCGCGAGAGGCAGGGTAACCCAAGAGACCCAGTACTTC
CDR3aa: CASSARGRVTQETQYF
d_gene: -
j_gene: TRBJ2-5
v_gene: TRBV9
abundance: -

CDR3nt: TGTGCCAGCAGCCACAAGGTGACCCGTGGTGAAAAACTGTTTTTT
CDR3aa: CASSHKVTRGEKLFF
d_gene: -
j_gene: TRBJ1-4
v_gene: TRBV14
abundance: -

CDR3nt: TGTGCCAGCAGCCCCCACACAGCGGGAGATTCAGATACGCAGTATTTT
CDR3aa: CASSPHTAGDSDTQYF
d_gene: TRBD2
j_gene: TRBJ2-3
v_gene: TRBV4-2
abundance: -

CDR3nt: TGTGCCAGCAGCTCCTTAGCGGCGGCGGACTACAATGAGCAGTTCTTC
CDR3aa: CASSSLAAADYNEQFF
d_gene: -
j_gene: TRBJ2-1
v_gene: TRBV11-3
abundance: -

CDR3nt: TGTGCCAGCAGCCCAGGGTTCGTCGTCCAAGAGACCCAGTACTTC
CDR3aa: CASSPGFVVQETQYF
d_gene: -
j_gene: TRBJ2-5
v_gene: TRBV12-3/TRBV12-4
abundance: many

CDR3nt: TGTGCCAGCAAGGCGGGAGGGCCCAGCTCCTACAATGAGCAGTTCTTC
CDR3aa: CASKAGGPSSYNEQFF
d_gene: TRBD2
j_gene: TRBJ2-1
v_gene: TRBV27
abundance: -

CDR3nt: TGTGCCAGCAGCCAAGGCCGAGGACTAGCCGTAGGACGTGAGCAGTTCTTC
CDR3aa: CASSQGRGLAVGREQFF
d_gene: TRBD2
j_gene: TRBJ2-1
v_gene: TRBV3-1
abundance: few

CDR3nt: TGTGCCAGCAGCACCAGGCGGTCCGGGGAGCTGTTTTTT
CDR3aa: CASSTRRSGELFF
d_gene: -
j_gene: TRBJ2-2
v_gene: TRBV13
abundance: many

CDR3nt: TGCAGCGTCAGGGGGACGGAGGAGCAGTTCTTC
CDR3aa: CSVRGTEEQFF
d_gene: TRBD1
j_gene: TRBJ2-1
v_gene: TRBV29-1
abundance: many

CDR3nt: TGTGCCAGCAGCTTAGCCTCCCGGTATGGAAACACCATATATTTT
CDR3aa: CASSLASRYGNTIYF
d_gene: -
j_gene: TRBJ1-3
v_gene: TRBV7-9
abundance: -

CDR3nt: TGTGCCAGCAGTGTGGACAGCTCTGGGGCCAACGTCCTGACTTTC
CDR3aa: CASSVDSSGANVLTF
d_gene: -
j_gene: TRBJ2-6
v_gene: TRBV6-4
abundance: few

CDR3nt: TGTGCCACCAGCAGAGATAGGGGGGTCGGGGAGCTGTTTTTT
CDR3aa: CATSRDRGVGELFF
d_gene: -
j_gene: TRBJ2-2
v_gene: TRBV15
abundance: -

CDR3nt: TGCAGTGCTAGAAAGGGACAGGGAAGCCCAGCTTTCTTT
CDR3aa: CSARKGQGSPAFF
d_gene: TRBD1
j_gene: TRBJ1-1
v_gene: TRBV20-1
abundance: -

CDR3nt: TGCGCCAGCAGCCAAGATAGACTAGCGGGGGGCTATGAGCAGTTCTTC
CDR3aa: CASSQDRLAGGYEQFF
d_gene: TRBD2
j_gene: TRBJ2-1
v_gene: TRBV4-1
abundance: few

CDR3nt: TGCGCCAGCAGCCAAGGACAGGGGACCCAGTACTTC
CDR3aa: CASSQGQGTQYF
d_gene: TRBD1
j_gene: TRBJ2-5
v_gene: TRBV4-1
abundance: few

CDR3nt: TGCAGTGCTAGAGACGGGAAGGGAAGGTTTGGTAACAAATATGGCTACACCTTC
CDR3aa: CSARDGKGRFGNKYGYTF
d_gene: -
j_gene: TRBJ1-2
v_gene: TRBV20-1
abundance: -

CDR3nt: TGTGCCAGCAGCTCTACCGGGACATCCAATGAGCAGTTCTTC
CDR3aa: CASSSTGTSNEQFF
d_gene: -
j_gene: TRBJ2-1
v_gene: TRBV7-2
abundance: -

CDR3nt: TGCGCCAGCAGCGGAGGGACTAGCACAGATACGCAGTATTTT
CDR3aa: CASSGGTSTDTQYF
d_gene: -
j_gene: TRBJ2-3
v_gene: TRBV5-1
abundance: -

CDR3nt: TGTGCCAGCAGTGCTGACAGGGCGGCGGCCGGGGAGCTGTTTTTT
CDR3aa: CASSADRAAAGELFF
d_gene: TRBD1
j_gene: TRBJ2-2
v_gene: TRBV2
abundance: few

CDR3nt: TGTGCCAGCCTAGGAGAAGGGAATCAGCCCCAGCATTTT
CDR3aa: CASLGEGNQPQHF
d_gene: -
j_gene: TRBJ1-5
v_gene: TRBV12-3/TRBV12-4
abundance: few

CDR3nt: TGTGCCAGCAGCCGAGACATCGGTCCTAACTATGGCTACACCTTC
CDR3aa: CASSRDIGPNYGYTF
d_gene: -
j_gene: TRBJ1-2
v_gene: TRBV6-1
abundance: -

CDR3nt: TGTGCCAGCAGCTTAGTAGGAACCCGTCAGGCTAACAATGAGCAGTTCTTC
CDR3aa: CASSLVGTRQANNEQFF
d_gene: -
j_gene: TRBJ2-1
v_gene: TRBV7-2
abundance: -

CDR3nt: TGCAGTGCTAGAGTGGGACAGGGGGCTAACAATGAGCAGTTCTTC
CDR3aa: CSARVGQGANNEQFF
d_gene: TRBD1
j_gene: TRBJ2-1
v_gene: TRBV20-1
abundance: few